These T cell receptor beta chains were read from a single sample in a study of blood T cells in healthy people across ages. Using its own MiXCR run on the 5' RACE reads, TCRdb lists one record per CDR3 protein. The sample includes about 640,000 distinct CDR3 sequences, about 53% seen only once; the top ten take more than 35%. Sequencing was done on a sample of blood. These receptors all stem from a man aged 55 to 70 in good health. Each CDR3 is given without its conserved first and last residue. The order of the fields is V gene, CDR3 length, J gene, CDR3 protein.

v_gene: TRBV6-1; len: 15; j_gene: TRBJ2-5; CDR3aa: ASSGPRIDPSQETQY
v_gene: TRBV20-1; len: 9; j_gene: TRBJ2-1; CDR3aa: SARGGDEQF
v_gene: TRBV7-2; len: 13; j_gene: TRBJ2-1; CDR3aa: ASSLVALTSGEQF
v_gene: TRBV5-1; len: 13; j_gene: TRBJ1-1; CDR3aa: ASRSQGQLNPEAF
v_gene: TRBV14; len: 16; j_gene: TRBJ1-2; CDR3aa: ASSQDPSPDRAHYGYT
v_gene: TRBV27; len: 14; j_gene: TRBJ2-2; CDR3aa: ASRLSGGSYTGELF
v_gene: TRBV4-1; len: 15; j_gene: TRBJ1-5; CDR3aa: ASSQWENANGNQPQH
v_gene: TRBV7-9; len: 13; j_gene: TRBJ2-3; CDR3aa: ASTRLAGGADTQY
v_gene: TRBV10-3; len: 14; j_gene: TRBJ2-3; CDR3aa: AISGGGLAKTDTQY
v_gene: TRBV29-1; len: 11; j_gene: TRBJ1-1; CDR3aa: SARLGRGTEAF
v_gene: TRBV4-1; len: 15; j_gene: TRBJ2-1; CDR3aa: ASSQPPTGAQYNEQF
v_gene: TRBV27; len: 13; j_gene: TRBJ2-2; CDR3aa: ASSFGTLNTGELF
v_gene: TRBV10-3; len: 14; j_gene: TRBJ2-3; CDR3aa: AIKLAGGGVTDTQY
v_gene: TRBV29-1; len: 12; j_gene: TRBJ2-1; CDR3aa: SVEGTAVVETQF
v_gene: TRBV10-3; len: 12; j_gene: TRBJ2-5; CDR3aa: AIRPDMAGETQY
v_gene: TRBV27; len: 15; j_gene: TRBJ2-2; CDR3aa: ASQTQQGARGTGELF
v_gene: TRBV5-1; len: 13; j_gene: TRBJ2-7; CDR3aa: ASGRGGQGTYEQY
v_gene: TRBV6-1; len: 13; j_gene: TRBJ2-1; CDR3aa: ASRELLATYNEQF
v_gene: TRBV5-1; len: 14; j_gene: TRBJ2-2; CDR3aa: ASSLAQGANTGELF
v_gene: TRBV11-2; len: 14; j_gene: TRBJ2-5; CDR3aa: ASSLDLVSGQETQY
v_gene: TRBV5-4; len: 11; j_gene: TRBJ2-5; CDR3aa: ASSRTSQETQY
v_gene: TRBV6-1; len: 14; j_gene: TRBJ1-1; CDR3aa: ASSEARGARATEAF
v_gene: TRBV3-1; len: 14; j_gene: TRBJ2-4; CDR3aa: ASSQDGAGLKNIQY
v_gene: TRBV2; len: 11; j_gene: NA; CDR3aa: ASTEGGQETQY
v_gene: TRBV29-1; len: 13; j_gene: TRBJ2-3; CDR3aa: SVDFPSGDTDTQY
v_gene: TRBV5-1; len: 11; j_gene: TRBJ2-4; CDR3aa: ASSLAKGFWQY
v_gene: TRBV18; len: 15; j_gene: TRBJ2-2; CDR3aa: ASSPDAGQTNTGELF
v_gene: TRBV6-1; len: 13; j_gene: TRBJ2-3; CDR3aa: ASTGAYSGADTQY
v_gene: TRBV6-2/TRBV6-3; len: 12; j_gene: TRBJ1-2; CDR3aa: ASSSYLQGGGYT
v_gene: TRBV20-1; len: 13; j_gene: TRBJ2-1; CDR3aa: SAAGVDPSYNEQF
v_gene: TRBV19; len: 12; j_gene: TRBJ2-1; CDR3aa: ASSRAGPLDEQF
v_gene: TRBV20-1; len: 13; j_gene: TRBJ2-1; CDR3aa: SAREPGLALNEQF
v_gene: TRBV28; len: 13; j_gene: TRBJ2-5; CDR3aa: ATGELGASQETQY